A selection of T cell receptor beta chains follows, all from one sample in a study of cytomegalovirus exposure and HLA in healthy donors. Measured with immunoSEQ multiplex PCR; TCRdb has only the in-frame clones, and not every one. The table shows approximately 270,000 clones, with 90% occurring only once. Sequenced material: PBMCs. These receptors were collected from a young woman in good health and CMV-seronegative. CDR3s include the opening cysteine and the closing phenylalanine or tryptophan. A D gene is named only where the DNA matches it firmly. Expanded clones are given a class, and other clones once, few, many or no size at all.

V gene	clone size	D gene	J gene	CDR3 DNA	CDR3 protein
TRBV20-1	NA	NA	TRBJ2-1	TGCAGTGCTAGCCAGTACAATGAGCAGTTCTTC	CSASQYNEQFF
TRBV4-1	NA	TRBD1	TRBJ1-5	TGCGCCAGCAGCCACTCCGGGACAGAATATCAGCCCCAGCATTTT	CASSHSGTEYQPQHF
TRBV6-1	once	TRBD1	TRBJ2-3	TGTGCCAGCAGTCCGGGACAGGACACAGATACGCAGTATTTT	CASSPGQDTDTQYF
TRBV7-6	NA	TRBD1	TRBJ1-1	TGTGCCAGCAGCAGAAGACAGGGGAACACTGAAGCTTTCTTT	CASSRRQGNTEAFF
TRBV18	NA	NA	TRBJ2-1	TGTGCCAGCTCACTCCAAGACAGAAACAATGAGCAGTTCTTC	CASSLQDRNNEQFF
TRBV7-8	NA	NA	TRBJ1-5	TGTGCCAGCAGCTTAGAGGCCGGGGTTCAGCCCCAGCATTTT	CASSLEAGVQPQHF
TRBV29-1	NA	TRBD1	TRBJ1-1	TGCAGCCTGAAGGGGGCATCTTCCACCACTGAAGCTTTCTTT	CSLKGASSTTEAFF
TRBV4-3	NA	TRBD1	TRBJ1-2	TGCGCCAGCAGCCAAACCCGTTTGCGATTAGAGGGGGCCAATGGCTACACCTTC	CASSQTRLRLEGANGYTF
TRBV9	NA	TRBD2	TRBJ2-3	TGTGCCAGCAGCGACCCACTAGCGGGGGGGCCGACAGATACGCAGTATTTT	CASSDPLAGGPTDTQYF
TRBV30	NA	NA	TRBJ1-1	TGTGCCTGGAGTGTAAACAGCCTCAACACTGAAGCTTTCTTT	CAWSVNSLNTEAFF
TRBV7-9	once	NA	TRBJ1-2	TGTGCCAGCACCAGCGGGGCCGGCAACTATGGCTACACCTTC	CASTSGAGNYGYTF
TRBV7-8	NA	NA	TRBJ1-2	TGTGCCAGCAGCTTAAGGGGAACGTCTACTAACTATGGCTACACCTTC	CASSLRGTSTNYGYTF
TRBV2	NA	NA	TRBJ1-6	TGTGCCAGCACGGCCCCGGACTCGATCGGGTCACCCCTCCACTTT	CASTAPDSIGSPLHF
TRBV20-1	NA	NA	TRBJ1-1	TGCAGTGCACCGAGACACCGTGAAGCTTTCTTT	CSAPRHREAFF
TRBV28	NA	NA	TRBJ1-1	TGTGCCAGCATCGGGGGGGCTCAGAACACTGAAGCTTTCTTT	CASIGGAQNTEAFF
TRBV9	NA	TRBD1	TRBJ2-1	TGTGCCAGCAGCGCACGCGGGACAGGGTTCAATGAGCAGTTCTTC	CASSARGTGFNEQFF
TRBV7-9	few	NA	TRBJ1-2	TGTGCCAGCAGTCCCTCGACAGAAACCTATGGCTACACCTTC	CASSPSTETYGYTF
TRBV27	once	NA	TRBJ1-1	TGTGCCAGCAGTAGACACGGGGGCACTGAAGCTTTCTTT	CASSRHGGTEAFF
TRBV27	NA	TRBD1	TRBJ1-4	TGTGCCAGCAGGCAGGGGGTTACTAATGAAAAACTGTTTTTT	CASRQGVTNEKLFF
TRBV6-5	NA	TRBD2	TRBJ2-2	TGTGCCAGCAGTTACGGTGTAGCGGGGGGGCCCGGGGAGCTGTTTTTT	CASSYGVAGGPGELFF
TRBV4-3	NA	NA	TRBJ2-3	TGCGCCAGCAGCCAAGATTTGGGCTTACCAGATACGCAGTATTTT	CASSQDLGLPDTQYF
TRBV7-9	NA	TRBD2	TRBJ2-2	TGTGCCAGCAGAGCGGGACTAGCGGGGACGAACACCGGGGAGCTGTTTTTT	CASRAGLAGTNTGELFF
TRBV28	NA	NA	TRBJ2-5	TGTGCCAGCAGTTTCGCGGGGACTCCGCAAGAGACCCAGTACTTC	CASSFAGTPQETQYF
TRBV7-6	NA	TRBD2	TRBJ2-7	TGTGCCAGCAGCCCCTGGACTAGCGGTCCTTACGAGCAGTACTTC	CASSPWTSGPYEQYF
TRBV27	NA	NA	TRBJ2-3	TGTGCCAGCATTTCCTCGGACATCACAGATACGCAGTATTTT	CASISSDITDTQYF
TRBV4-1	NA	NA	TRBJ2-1	TGCGCCAGCAGCCAATCCAGGGTGGATTACAATGAGCAGTTCTTC	CASSQSRVDYNEQFF
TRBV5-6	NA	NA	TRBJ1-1	TGTGCCAGCAGCTTTGCAGGGCTCCCTGAAGCTTTCTTT	CASSFAGLPEAFF
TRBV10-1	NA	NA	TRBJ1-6	TGCGCCAGCAGTGAGTCGGGGGCCTCACCCCTCCACTTT	CASSESGASPLHF
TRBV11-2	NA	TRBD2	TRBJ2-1	TGTGCCAGCAGCATTAGCGGGGGGGGCTTCTACAATGAGCAGTTCTTC	CASSISGGGFYNEQFF
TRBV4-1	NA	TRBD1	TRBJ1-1	TGCGCCAGCAGCACGAAAGGGGGAAGAGTCCGGGACAGCAAATCGAACACTGAAGCTTTCTTT	CASSTKGGRVRDSKSNTEAFF
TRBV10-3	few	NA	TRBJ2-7	TGTGCCATCAGTGAGTCACCGGACAGCACCTACGAGCAGTACTTC	CAISESPDSTYEQYF
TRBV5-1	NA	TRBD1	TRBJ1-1	TGCGCCAGCAGCCCTAACCGGGACAGCAAAGGGAACACTGAAGCTTTCTTT	CASSPNRDSKGNTEAFF
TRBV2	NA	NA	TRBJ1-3	TGTGCCAGCAGCCCTGGGGCAGGGGCTGGAAACACCATATATTTT	CASSPGAGAGNTIYF
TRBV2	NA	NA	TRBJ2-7	TGTGCCAGCGGAGACTACGAGCAGTACTTC	CASGDYEQYF
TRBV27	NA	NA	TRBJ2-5	TGTGCCAGCAGTTTAGGGCCAGGCCTTCAAGAGACCCAGTACTTC	CASSLGPGLQETQYF
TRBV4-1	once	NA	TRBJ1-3	TGCGCCAGCAGCCCCGGGGGGGGAAGCGGAAACACCATATATTTT	CASSPGGGSGNTIYF
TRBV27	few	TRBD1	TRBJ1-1	TGTGCCAGCAGCACAGGGGTGAACACTGAAGCTTTCTTT	CASSTGVNTEAFF
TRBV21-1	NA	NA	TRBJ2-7	TGTGCCAGCAGGGGACTAGTGATATACGAGCAGTACTTC	CASRGLVIYEQYF
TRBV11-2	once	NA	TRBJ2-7	TGTGCCAGCAGCTTAAACCTAGATAGGTCCTACGAGCAGTACTTC	CASSLNLDRSYEQYF
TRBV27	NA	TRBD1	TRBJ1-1	TGTGCCAGCAGGAGGACAGGGATGAACACTGAAGCTTTCTTT	CASRRTGMNTEAFF